The 30 T cell receptor beta chains below were found in one sample sequenced in a study of vaccination effects on CD4 cells after COVID-19. Assay: immunoSEQ multiplex PCR; the TCRdb copy retains only in-frame clones and omits some. The profile shows approximately 25,000 clones, 75% to 80% of them singletons. Before sequencing took place, the ViraFEST assay used viral peptide pools to expand antigen-specific CD4+ T cells. The culture ran for approximately 10 days before CD4+ T cells were isolated. Participants were vaccinated with two doses of either the BNT162b2 or mRNA-1273 vaccine. Which antigens these TCRs recognize remains unknown. Source: CD4+ T cells from PBMCs cultured with SARS-CoV-2 spike peptides, taken after COVID-19 vaccination. The receptors were gathered from a human donor who received a COVID-19 vaccine. Some clones in this sample may be carry-over from other donors' samples.

V is TRBV24-1 and J is TRBJ2-3; the match to TRBD2 covers 8 bases. The trim removed 7 bases at V and 0 bases at J, leaving 8 bases unmatched. CDR1 KGHDR and CDR2 SFDVKD come from the germline V gene. The CDR3 loop spans 16 amino acids. The CDR3 is CATSTSGGGSTDTQYF. CDR3 nucleotides: TGTGCCACCAGCACCTCTGGCGGGGGGAGCACAGATACGCAGTATTTT.

V is TRBV6-5 and J is TRBJ1-6; TRBD1 matches at 8 bases. This CDR3 spans 16 amino acids. Per the germline V gene, CDR1 is MNHEY and CDR2 is SVGAGI. With V trimmed by 4 bases and J by 5 bases, 7 bases remained unmatched. The CDR3 DNA sequence: TGTGCCAGCAGTTGGACAGGGCAAGGGCATAATTCACCCCTCCACTTT. Its translation is CASSWTGQGHNSPLHF.

The rearrangement uses TRBV18 and TRBJ1-4; D remains unclear. The CDR3 has 13 amino acids. V lost 3 bases and J 4 bases, leaving 6 bases between the germline ends. From germline, CDR1 is KGHSH and CDR2 LQKENI. The chain's CDR3 is CASSPAGNEKLFF. In DNA form, the CDR3 reads TGTGCCAGCTCACCGGCCGGTAATGAAAAACTGTTTTTT.

The chain links TRBV2 to TRBJ2-3; D is unclear. Trimming removed 4 bases at V and 1 base at J, with 12 bases between. Germline CDR1 and CDR2: SNHLY and FYNNEI. The length of the CDR3 is 15 residues. CDR3 DNA: TGTGCCAGCAGTGTGGAACACCTTGGCACAGATACGCAGTATTTT. It translates to CASSVEHLGTDTQYF.

This clone has just a few counts. The chain uses TRBV5-1 and TRBJ1-6; D uncertain. Looked up from germline, CDR1 is SGHRS and CDR2 is YFSETQ. V lost 1 base to trimming and J lost 1 base, with 6 bases between them. The CDR3 totals 15 residues. CDR3 protein: CASSLQGSYNSPLHF. The CDR3 DNA sequence: TGCGCCAGCAGCTTGCAAGGGTCCTATAATTCACCCCTCCACTTT.

V usage is TRBV7-2 and J usage is TRBJ1-2; the D is unclear. The germline V gene encodes CDR1 SGHTA and CDR2 FQGNSA. V was shortened by 1 base and J by 2 bases, with 5 bases between the two germline ends. The CDR3 contains 13 residues. DNA for the CDR3: TGTGCCAGCAGCTTAGAACCGAACTATGGCTACACCTTC. Translation gives CASSLEPNYGYTF.

The V and J genes are TRBV7-2 and TRBJ1-2, with D perhaps TRBD1 (5 bases). The CDR3 totals 13 residues. Germline loops: CDR1 SGHTA, CDR2 FQGNSA. V dropped 11 bases and J dropped 4 bases, with 17 bases sitting between them. CDR3: CAASRGWSYGYTF. The CDR3 DNA is TGTGCCGCGTCTAGGGGATGGTCCTATGGCTACACCTTC.

This chain uses TRBV7-8 with TRBJ1-2; TRBD1 matches 8 bases. From germline, CDR1 is SGHVS and CDR2 FQNEAQ. V lost 5 bases and J lost 5; bases outside the gene matches: 7. The CDR3 is 14 amino acids. The DNA for the CDR3 is TGTGCCAGCAGCCGCCGGGACAGGACGTATGGCTACACCTTC. It is translated as CASSRRDRTYGYTF.

This chain joins TRBV28 and TRBJ2-7; D is ambiguous. Trimming cost V 8 bases and J 5 bases, with 22 bases left between them. This CDR3 is built from 15 residues. The V gene's germline CDR1 is MDHEN and CDR2 SYDVKM. For the CDR3, the DNA is TGTGCCAGCCGTAAATCAGGTAACAGCGCCCACGAGCAGTACGTC. Amino acids: CASRKSGNSAHEQYV.

A single count supports this clone. The chain combines TRBV19 with TRBJ2-3, with D unresolved. There are 14 residues in the CDR3. The germline V gene encodes CDR1 LNHDA and CDR2 SQIVND (reference sequence). V lost 3 bases, J lost 2 bases, and 9 bases lay in between. The CDR3 reads CASSIGRNTDTQYF. CDR3 nucleotide sequence: TGTGCCAGTAGTATCGGACGGAACACAGATACGCAGTATTTT.

The chain combines TRBV6-2 or TRBV6-3 with TRBJ1-3; D unresolved. V was trimmed by 5 bases and J by 2 bases, leaving 10 bases between them. The CDR3 spans 14 residues. Germline CDR1 is MNHEY and CDR2 is SVGEGT. CDR3 DNA sequence: TGTGCCAGCAGTAGGACCGGTACTGGAAACACCATATATTTT. It specifies CASSRTGTGNTIYF.

This clone was detected once. The chain has TRBV7-2 and TRBJ2-5, with 13 positions matching TRBD2. CDR3 size: 14 residues. Trimming took 5 bases from V and 10 from J; bases not matched to a gene: 7. Germline V CDR1 and CDR2: SGHTA, FQGNSA. The CDR3: CASSPLAGGRSQYF. The CDR3 nucleotides are TGTGCCAGCAGCCCACTAGCGGGGGGGCGTAGCCAGTACTTC. The full variable domain, its missing parts supplied by reference TRBV7-2 and TRBJ2-5, is GAGVSQSPSNKVTEKGKDVELRCDPISGHTALYWYRQSLGQGLEFLIYFQGNSAPDKSGLPSDRFSAERTGGSVSTLTIQRTQQEDSAVYLCASSPLAGGRSQYFGPGTRLLVL.

V usage is TRBV24-1 and J usage is TRBJ1-1; the D gene is possibly TRBD1 (5 bases). Trimming stripped 5 bases from V and 7 bases from J, with 19 bases between. The CDR3 extends over 15 amino acids. Germline V lookup: CDR1 KGHDR, CDR2 SFDVKD. The CDR3 sequence: CATSGPSGGGSEAFF. CDR3 DNA: TGTGCCACCAGTGGCCCCAGCGGCGGGGGGAGTGAAGCTTTCTTT.

The CDR3 spells CASTDSGEQYF. The DNA of the CDR3 is TGCGCCAGCACGGATTCAGGCGAGCAGTACTTC. The chain carries TRBV5-1 and TRBJ2-7; D is uncertain. Germline V gives CDR1 SGHRS, CDR2 YFSETQ. CDR3 size: 11 residues. V lost 6 bases, J lost 6 bases, and 10 bases lay in between. The full variable domain, its missing parts supplied by reference TRBV5-1 and TRBJ2-7, is KAGVTQTPRYLIKTRGQQVTLSCSPISGHRSVSWYQQTPGQGLQFLFEYFSETQRNKGNFPGRFSGRQFSNSRSEMNVSTLELGDSALYLCASTDSGEQYFGPGTRLTVT.

In DNA form, the CDR3 reads TGTGCCAGCAGGCGGGGGGACACTGAAGCTTTCTTT. This gives the protein CASRRGDTEAFF. The chain is built from TRBV6-5 and TRBJ1-1; TRBD1 is a possible D gene (5 bases). V lost 6 bases, J lost 3 bases, and 8 bases lay in between. This CDR3 has 12 amino acids. Germline CDR1 reads MNHEY; CDR2 reads SVGAGI.

V usage is TRBV3-1 (or the pseudogene TRBV3-2) and J usage is TRBJ2-1; D is unclear. The germline V gene has CDR1 LGHDT and CDR2 YNNKEL (reference sequence). Trimming took 0 bases from V and 0 from J, leaving 9 bases between them. CDR3 length: 16 amino acids. Written as DNA, the CDR3 is TGTGCCAGCAGCCAAGATTTCGCAAACTCCTACAATGAGCAGTTCTTC. As protein: CASSQDFANSYNEQFF.

This chain joins TRBV9 and TRBJ1-1; D is undetermined. Per germline, CDR1 SGDLS and CDR2 YYNGEE. V lost 5 bases, J lost 1 base, and 9 bases lay in between. The CDR3 totals 13 residues. CDR3 sequence reads: CASSVEGNTEAFF. CDR3 nucleotides: TGTGCCAGCAGTGTGGAGGGGAACACTGAAGCTTTCTTT.

The chain links TRBV5-1 to TRBJ2-3; 12 nucleotides line up with TRBD2. Per germline, CDR1 SGHRS and CDR2 YFSETQ. This CDR3 comprises 15 residues. V lost 1 base to trimming and J lost 4 bases; unmatched junction nucleotides: 1. The CDR3 sequence is CASSLSSGGADTQYF. Written as DNA, the CDR3 is TGCGCCAGCAGCTTGTCTAGCGGGGGGGCAGATACGCAGTATTTT. Full variable domain (rest looked up from reference TRBV5-1 and TRBJ2-3): KAGVTQTPRYLIKTRGQQVTLSCSPISGHRSVSWYQQTPGQGLQFLFEYFSETQRNKGNFPGRFSGRQFSNSRSEMNVSTLELGDSALYLCASSLSSGGADTQYFGPGTRLTVL.

The V gene is TRBV5-5, the J gene TRBJ2-7; D is ambiguous. The CDR3 is 13 amino acids. Germline V gene lookup returns CDR1 SGHKS and CDR2 YYEKEE (reference sequence). With 1 base removed from V and 3 bases from J, the gap between germline ends came to 8 bases. CDR3 coding DNA: TGTGCCAGCAGCTTGCCTTCAGGCTACGAGCAGTACTTC. Amino acid sequence: CASSLPSGYEQYF.

This chain links TRBV10-2 with TRBJ2-5; 8 bases match TRBD1. CDR1 and CDR2 from the germline V gene are WSHSY and SAAADI. The CDR3 consists of 13 residues. The V segment lost 5 bases and the J segment 3 bases; nucleotides outside the gene matches: 2. CDR3 region: CASSRQGKETQYF. CDR3 sequence (DNA): TGCGCCAGCAGTAGACAGGGGAAAGAGACCCAGTACTTC.

The V call is TRBV4-1, the J call TRBJ1-4; 8 bases line up with TRBD1. Trimming took 0 bases from V and 8 from J; bases not matched to a gene: 11. Germline values: CDR1 MGHRA, CDR2 YSYEKL. The CDR3 is 17 residues long. The DNA for the CDR3 is TGCGCCAGCAGCCAAGATCCAACCGGACAGGGCTTCGAAAAACTGTTTTTT. Translated: CASSQDPTGQGFEKLFF.

V usage is TRBV5-1 and J usage is TRBJ2-2, with D possibly TRBD2 on 7 matching bases. V lost 0 bases and J lost 4, with 13 bases in between. The CDR3 has 16 amino acids. Germline V lookup: CDR1 SGHRS, CDR2 YFSETQ. The CDR3 loop is CASSLVGGLVTGELFF. As DNA, the CDR3 is TGCGCCAGCAGCTTGGTCGGGGGGCTCGTCACCGGGGAGCTGTTTTTT.

The chain carries TRBV6-1 and TRBJ2-5; D may be TRBD1 (5 bases). The germline V gene encodes CDR1 MNHNS and CDR2 SASEGT. The length of the CDR3 is 17 residues. V dropped 2 bases and J dropped 4 bases, with 20 bases sitting between them. The CDR3 loop reads CASSEYPSAGPRETQYF. CDR3 sequence (DNA): TGTGCCAGCAGTGAATACCCCTCGGCAGGGCCCAGAGAGACCCAGTACTTC.

This chain joins TRBV29-1 and TRBJ1-1, with a possible D match to TRBD1 (5 bases). Per germline, CDR1 SQVTM and CDR2 ANQGSEA. V lost 5 bases, J lost 4 bases, and 14 bases lay in between. The CDR3 has 13 amino acids. The CDR3 DNA follows: TGCAGCGTTTGGCAGGGATCGAGCACTGAAGCTTTCTTT. Translation: CSVWQGSSTEAFF.

This clone was seen more than once but under ten times. The chain is built from TRBV5-1 and TRBJ1-6; D is undetermined. Trimming took off 0 bases at V and 17 bases at J, with 15 bases between the two ends. The CDR3 covers 13 residues. The V gene's germline CDR1 is SGHRS and CDR2 YFSETQ. CDR3: CASSLAGLGGVHF. In DNA form, the CDR3 reads TGCGCCAGCAGCTTGGCCGGTCTGGGAGGCGTCCACTTT.

The CDR3 reads CASSWTGVGYGYTF. The CDR3 DNA is TGCGCCAGCAGCTGGACAGGCGTCGGCTATGGCTACACCTTC. The genes are TRBV5-1 and TRBJ1-2; 7 bases agree with TRBD1. Per the germline V gene, CDR1 is SGHRS and CDR2 is YFSETQ. The CDR3 length is 14 residues. V shed 3 bases and J 4 bases; nucleotides not matched to a gene: 6.

V is TRBV7-3 and J is TRBJ2-5, with D perhaps given as TRBD1 or TRBD2 (5 bases each). Trimming pared 5 bases from V and 2 bases from J, leaving 21 bases between. This CDR3 has 17 amino acids. Germline V gene sequence: CDR1 SGHTA, CDR2 FQGTGA. Here the CDR3 DNA reads TGTGCCAGCAGCAACTATGGGGCAGGGAGAACTCAAGAGACCCAGTACTTC. It encodes CASSNYGAGRTQETQYF.

V usage is TRBV3-1 (or the pseudogene TRBV3-2) and J usage is TRBJ1-4, with 7 bases aligning to TRBD1. Germline CDR1 and CDR2: LGHDT and YNNKEL (reference sequence). Germline trimming cut 4 bases from V and 7 bases from J; bases unmatched to any gene: 6. The length of the CDR3 is 14 residues. The CDR3 DNA sequence: TGTGCCAGCAGCCTCAGGGGGTCGGGTGAAAAACTGTTTTTT. Translation: CASSLRGSGEKLFF.

The count of this clone is one. The chain combines TRBV6-5 with TRBJ2-5, with D possibly called TRBD1 or TRBD2 (6 bases each). V was clipped by 7 bases and J by 5 bases, with 17 bases between them. The length of the CDR3 is 14 residues. The germline CDR1 and CDR2 sequences are MNHEY and SVGAGI. In nucleotides, the CDR3 is TGTGCCAGCAATAAATGGGGGGCCAGGGAGACCCAGTACTTC. It translates to CASNKWGARETQYF.

The chain uses TRBV11-2 and TRBJ2-5; D might be TRBD1 (6 bases). Germline V gene lookup returns CDR1 SGHAT and CDR2 FQNNGV. Trimming took 5 bases from V and 2 from J, leaving 9 bases between them. This CDR3 has 13 residues. The CDR3 DNA reads TGTGCCAGCAGCGCTAGGGGGCAAGAGACCCAGTACTTC. Its translation: CASSARGQETQYF.